One and the same sample provided the 24 T cell receptor beta chains below, sequenced in a study of cytomegalovirus exposure and HLA in healthy donors. Primers included in the PCR were 60 Vbeta and 13 Jbeta primers. The table came from immunoSEQ multiplex PCR; TCRdb's copy has only in-frame clones and leaves some out. The sample contains roughly 180,000 clones, 70% to 90% of which appear only once. Sequencing was done on a sample of PBMCs. The receptors originated from a man younger than 30 in good health and CMV-seropositive.

This clone was seen only once. The chain carries TRBV5-5 and TRBJ1-2; D not resolved. Germline V gene data show CDR1 as SGHKS and CDR2 as YYEKEE (reference sequence). This CDR3 contains 15 residues. The V and J ends lost 3 bases and 5 bases respectively, with 17 bases between them. The CDR3 DNA sequence: TGTGCCAGCAGCTCGGATTCGACATTTAGATATGGCTACACCTTC. It encodes CASSSDSTFRYGYTF.

V gene TRBV11-2 combines with J gene TRBJ1-1; tentatively, D is TRBD1 (6 bases). Deletions cut 6 bases from V and 5 bases from J, with 13 bases between. The CDR3 totals 13 residues. Per germline, CDR1 SGHAT and CDR2 FQNNGV. The DNA of the CDR3 is TGTGCCAGCAGACAGACAGGTTATACTGAAGCTTTCTTT. This sequence encodes CASRQTGYTEAFF.

J is TRBJ2-2 and V is TRBV19; no firm D call. Germline CDR1 and CDR2: LNHDA and SQIVND (reference sequence). This CDR3 has 15 amino acids. V was pared by 4 bases and J by 3 bases, with 12 bases between. The CDR3 sequence is CASSRLDDHTGELFF. The CDR3 DNA sequence: TGTGCCAGTAGTAGGCTAGACGACCACACCGGGGAGCTGTTTTTT.

The count of this clone is one. The V call is TRBV9, the J call TRBJ1-1; 10 nucleotides line up with TRBD1. The V and J ends lost 3 bases and 5 bases, in that order; junction bases with no gene match: 4. Germline V gene sequence: CDR1 SGDLS, CDR2 YYNGEE. The CDR3 extends over 14 amino acids. The CDR3 coding sequence is TGTGCCAGCAGCGGGACAGGGGGAAGGACTGAAGCTTTCTTT. Its protein product is CASSGTGGRTEAFF. The variable domain in full, completed from reference TRBV9 and TRBJ1-1, reads DSGVTQTPKHLITATGQRVTLRCSPRSGDLSVYWYQQSLDQGLQFLIQYYNGEERAKGNILERFSAQQFPDLHSELNLSSLELGDSALYFCASSGTGGRTEAFFGQGTRLTVV.

The chain has TRBV5-1 and TRBJ2-5; TRBD2 agrees at 7 bases. V dropped 0 bases and J dropped 0; count of bases not matched to a gene: 8. The CDR3 is made up of 17 amino acids. Germline V gene data show CDR1 as SGHRS and CDR2 as YFSETQ. Written as DNA, the CDR3 is TGCGCCAGCAGCTTGGTGGCGGGAGCCCCGAACCAAGAGACCCAGTACTTC. It translates to CASSLVAGAPNQETQYF.

The V and J genes are TRBV7-2 and TRBJ2-2, with 9 nucleotides matching TRBD2. Per the germline V gene, CDR1 is SGHTA and CDR2 is FQGNSA. The junction had 10 bases not matched to a gene; V was cut back by 2 bases and J by 0 bases. This CDR3 contains 19 residues. In DNA, the CDR3 is TGTGCCAGCAGCTTAAGGGCTATAGCGGGGGCAGCGAACACCGGGGAGCTGTTTTTT. It is translated as CASSLRAIAGAANTGELFF.

The chain combines TRBV6-1 with TRBJ1-4; tentatively, D is TRBD1 (6 bases). The CDR3 sequence is 15 residues long. Trimming removed 7 bases from V and 5 bases from J, with 17 bases in between. CDR1 and CDR2 from the germline V gene are MNHNS and SASEGT. CDR3 region: CASTSHGGRNEKLFF. DNA for the CDR3: TGTGCCAGCACCTCACATGGGGGCCGCAATGAAAAACTGTTTTTT.

This clone was detected only once. This sequence joins TRBV19 and TRBJ1-1, with 9 bases lining up with TRBD1. The CDR3 loop spans 15 amino acids. V lost 5 bases and J lost 3; bases outside the gene matches: 7. The germline V gene encodes CDR1 LNHDA and CDR2 SQIVND (reference sequence). The CDR3 nucleotides are TGTGCCAGTAGTTCCACAGGGGGCTCGTACACTGAAGCTTTCTTT. Protein: CASSSTGGSYTEAFF.

J is TRBJ2-1 and V is TRBV27; 10 nucleotides align to TRBD1. The CDR3 runs to 15 residues. CDR1 is MNHEY, CDR2 SMNVEV, per germline (reference sequence). J lost 7 bases, V lost 3 bases, and 6 bases had no gene match. The CDR3 DNA follows: TGTGCCAGCAGTTTCCCGGGGACAGGGGTGAATGAGCAGTTCTTC. Translated: CASSFPGTGVNEQFF.

The V call is TRBV2, the J call TRBJ2-7; 8 nucleotides match TRBD1. V lost 9 bases and J lost 3; bases outside the gene matches: 10. Germline lookup yields CDR1 SNHLY and CDR2 FYNNEI. This CDR3 spans 14 amino acids. In nucleotides, the CDR3 is TGTGCCAGGGGACTTGGACAGGGTGTCTACGAGCAGTACTTC. Protein: CARGLGQGVYEQYF.

V usage is TRBV7-3 and J usage is TRBJ1-1; D possibly corresponds to TRBD1 (6 bases). The CDR3 runs 13 residues. V was pared by 3 bases and J by 7 bases, with 12 bases between. The germline gives CDR1 SGHTA, CDR2 FQGTGA. CDR3 bases: TGTGCCAGCAGCTTGGACAGCGGCGTTGAAGCTTTCTTT. The encoded protein is CASSLDSGVEAFF.

V usage is TRBV11-2 and J usage is TRBJ2-5; 8 bases are a match to TRBD1. The germline V gene encodes CDR1 SGHAT and CDR2 FQNNGV. This CDR3 is 15 amino acids long. Trimming took 3 bases from V and 4 from J; bases not matched to a gene: 7. CDR3 region: CASSFVQGAAETQYF. In nucleotides, the CDR3 is TGTGCCAGCAGCTTTGTGCAGGGGGCGGCAGAGACCCAGTACTTC.

The gene calls are TRBV6-1 and TRBJ2-5, with 9 positions matching TRBD1. Germline loops: CDR1 MNHNS, CDR2 SASEGT. The CDR3 consists of 16 residues. J lost 4 bases, V lost 4 bases, and 10 bases had no gene match. CDR3 loop: CASSASGTGRLETQYF. DNA for the CDR3: TGTGCCAGCAGTGCGTCCGGGACAGGGCGATTAGAGACCCAGTACTTC.

The V gene is TRBV4-2, the J gene TRBJ2-7, with 7 bases that match TRBD1. Looked up from germline, CDR1 is LGHNA and CDR2 is YNFKEQ. CDR3 size: 15 residues. With 4 bases clipped from V and 3 bases from J, the junction kept 9 bases outside the gene matches. CDR3 in amino acids: CASSRDPGTDYEQYF. In DNA, the CDR3 is TGTGCCAGCAGCCGAGACCCCGGGACAGACTACGAGCAGTACTTC.

The chain joins TRBV10-2 to TRBJ1-1, with 10 nucleotides matching TRBD1. The CDR3 covers 14 residues. The J segment lost 3 bases and the V segment lost 8 bases, leaving 6 bases of the junction unmatched. From germline, CDR1 is WSHSY and CDR2 SAAADI. DNA for the CDR3: TGCGCCAGCGGACAGGGGGGATATGACACTGAAGCTTTCTTT. It encodes CASGQGGYDTEAFF.

This chain connects TRBV9 to TRBJ2-5; 8 nucleotides agree with TRBD2. From germline, CDR1 is SGDLS and CDR2 YYNGEE. The CDR3 has 15 amino acids. J lost 1 base, V lost 6 bases, and 8 bases had no gene match. The CDR3 nucleotides read TGTGCCAGCACCCGAGGGCGGGGGGTCCAAGAGACCCAGTACTTC. Translated: CASTRGRGVQETQYF.

The gene calls are TRBV6-5 and TRBJ2-7; TRBD2 is a possible D gene (5 bases). V lost 2 bases to trimming and J lost 0 bases, with 11 bases between them. The CDR3 totals 15 residues. Germline lookup yields CDR1 MNHEY and CDR2 SVGAGI. The DNA for the CDR3 is TGTGCCAGCAGTTACCGGAGGACGGGCTCCTACGAGCAGTACTTC. Encoded protein: CASSYRRTGSYEQYF.

V gene TRBV9 combines with J gene TRBJ2-5, with TRBD1 matching over 8 bases. The junction had 12 bases not matched to a gene; V was cut back by 3 bases and J by 5 bases. Germline assignment: CDR1 SGDLS and CDR2 YYNGEE. The CDR3 is 16 amino acids. CDR3 protein: CASSASGGDFDETQYF. The CDR3 DNA reads as TGTGCCAGCAGCGCCTCAGGGGGCGACTTCGATGAGACCCAGTACTTC.

V gene TRBV7-8 combines with J gene TRBJ2-3; the D gene is possibly TRBD2 (5 bases). Trimming stripped 5 bases from V and 4 bases from J, with 19 bases between. This CDR3 region has 16 residues. Germline V gene sequence: CDR1 SGHVS, CDR2 FQNEAQ. The CDR3 coding sequence is TGTGCCAGCAGCCCCGGGGTCCCCGCCATGGCAGATACGCAGTATTTT. Its protein is CASSPGVPAMADTQYF.

The gene calls are TRBV9 and TRBJ1-1; D is unclear. The germline V gene has CDR1 SGDLS and CDR2 YYNGEE. V lost 4 bases, J lost 5 bases, and 21 bases lay in between. The CDR3 extends over 16 amino acids. This CDR3 is CASSPSAGADWTEAFF. Written as DNA, the CDR3 is TGTGCCAGCAGCCCCTCAGCGGGAGCGGATTGGACTGAAGCTTTCTTT.

CDR3 sequence: CASSEAQGPDYTF. The CDR3 coding sequence is TGTGCCAGCAGTGAAGCGCAGGGGCCAGACTACACCTTC. The chain recombines TRBV6-1 with TRBJ1-2; weak D call: TRBD1 (6 bases). The V and J ends lost 0 bases and 10 bases respectively, with 12 bases between them. This CDR3 spans 13 amino acids. Germline CDR1 MNHNS, CDR2 SASEGT.

The chain couples TRBV10-3 to TRBJ2-5, with a possible D match to TRBD2 (6 bases). Germline CDR1 reads ENHRY; CDR2 reads SYGVKD. The length of the CDR3 is 14 residues. V was cut by 7 bases and J by 0 bases, with 12 bases left in between. The chain's CDR3 is CAIKRVANQETQYF. CDR3 DNA sequence: TGTGCCATCAAGCGGGTAGCGAACCAAGAGACCCAGTACTTC.

DNA for the CDR3: TGCGCCAGCAGCCTGACTAGCGGGGGGGGAACAGGGGTCGATGAGCAGTTCTTC. Protein product: CASSLTSGGGTGVDEQFF. The chain has TRBV5-1 and TRBJ2-1; 14 bases fit TRBD2. This CDR3 is 18 amino acids long. Germline CDR1 reads SGHRS; CDR2 reads YFSETQ. V was clipped by 4 bases and J by 8 bases; unmatched bases: 14. The variable domain in full, completed from reference TRBV5-1 and TRBJ2-1, reads KAGVTQTPRYLIKTRGQQVTLSCSPISGHRSVSWYQQTPGQGLQFLFEYFSETQRNKGNFPGRFSGRQFSNSRSEMNVSTLELGDSALYLCASSLTSGGGTGVDEQFFGPGTRLTVL.

The rearrangement links TRBV9 to TRBJ2-3, with 10 bases that match TRBD2. This CDR3 comprises 15 residues. The germline V gene has CDR1 SGDLS and CDR2 YYNGEE. Losses at the gene ends were 0 bases for V and 7 bases for J; bases not matched to a gene: 5. The CDR3 DNA reads TGTGCCAGCAGCGTAGTTAGCGGGGGGAAAAATACGCAGTATTTT. It is translated as CASSVVSGGKNTQYF.